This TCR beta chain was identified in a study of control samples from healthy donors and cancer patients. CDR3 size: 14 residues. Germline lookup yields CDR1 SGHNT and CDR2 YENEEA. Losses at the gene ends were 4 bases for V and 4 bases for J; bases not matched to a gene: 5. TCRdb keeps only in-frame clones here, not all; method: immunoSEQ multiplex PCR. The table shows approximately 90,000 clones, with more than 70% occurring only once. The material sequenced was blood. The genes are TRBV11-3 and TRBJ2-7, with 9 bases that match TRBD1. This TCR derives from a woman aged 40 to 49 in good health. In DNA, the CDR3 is TGTGCCAGCAGCTCTAGGGGACAGGGTTACGAGCAGTACTTC. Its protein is CASSSRGQGYEQYF.